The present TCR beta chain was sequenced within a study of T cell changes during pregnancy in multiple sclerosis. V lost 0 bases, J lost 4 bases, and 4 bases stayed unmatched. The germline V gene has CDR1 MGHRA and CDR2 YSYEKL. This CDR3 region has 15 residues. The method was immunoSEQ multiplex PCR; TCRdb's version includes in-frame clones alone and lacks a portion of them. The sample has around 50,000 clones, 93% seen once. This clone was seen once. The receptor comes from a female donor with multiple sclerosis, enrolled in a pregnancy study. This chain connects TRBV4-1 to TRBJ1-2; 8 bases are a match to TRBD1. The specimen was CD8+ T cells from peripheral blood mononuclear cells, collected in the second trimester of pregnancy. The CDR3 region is CASSQDGTGGYGYTF. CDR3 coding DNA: TGCGCCAGCAGCCAAGATGGTACAGGGGGCTATGGCTACACCTTC.